The 22 T cell receptor beta chains presented below share a single source sample, sequenced in a study of human T cells and chemical hapten exposure. Time point described: patch test 2, 6 weeks after DPC sensitization. Treatment reported: therapeutic diphenylcyclopropenone sensitization with weekly scalp DPC. TCRdb re-analysed the RACE reads in MiXCR, keeping a single row per CDR3 protein. The repertoire includes more than 85,000 distinct CDR3 sequences, 9.2% of them detected once, and approximately 3% sits in the top ten. Sequenced material: whole blood, taken in connection with sensitization to the hapten diphenylcyclopropenone (DPC). These receptors all stem from a woman aged 40 to 49 with alopecia areata. Some clones in this sample may be carry-over from other donors' samples.

This clonotype was seen many times. The chain combines TRBV5-1 with TRBJ1-4; D might be TRBD1 (6 bases). The CDR3 runs 15 residues. V gave up 2 bases and J gave up 8 bases, with 16 bases separating them. From germline, CDR1 is SGHRS and CDR2 YFSETQ. The CDR3 DNA is TGCGCCAGCAGCTTAGGGGGGCAGGAAGACGAAAAACTGTTTTTT. Protein product: CASSLGGQEDEKLFF.

This clonotype was seen many times. The chain is built from TRBV7-2 and TRBJ2-4; D may be TRBD1 or TRBD2 (7 bases each). The V and J ends lost 5 bases and 7 bases respectively, with 18 bases between them. Germline assignment: CDR1 SGHTA and CDR2 FQGNSA. CDR3 length: 15 residues. In DNA form, the CDR3 reads TGTGCCAGCAGCCCCCAGGGGGGGCTGGGTAACATTCAGTACTTC. It encodes CASSPQGGLGNIQYF.

In this sample, this clonotype turned up many times. The genes are TRBV4-3 and TRBJ2-1; the D is unclear. The CDR3 has 13 residues. Looked up from germline, CDR1 is LGHNA and CDR2 is YSLEER. V shed 1 base and J shed 9 bases, with 10 bases lying between them. CDR3 bases: TGCGCCAGCAGCCAAGTTCAAAAGGGTGAGCAGTTCTTC. Translating gives CASSQVQKGEQFF.

The chain couples TRBV7-9 to TRBJ1-2, with TRBD1 matching over 11 bases. V lost 5 bases, J lost 4 bases, and 9 bases stayed unmatched. The CDR3 spans 16 residues. Per germline, CDR1 SEHNR and CDR2 FQNEAQ (reference sequence). The CDR3 DNA is TGTGCCAGCAGCGACCGGACAGGGGGCTTGGTCTATGGCTACACCTTC. It translates to CASSDRTGGLVYGYTF.

This clonotype was counted only a few times. Germline is not matched at one junction end, which may reflect a read error. The chain couples TRBV7-2 to TRBJ2-1, with D possibly being TRBD1 or TRBD2 (5 bases each). Germline CDR1 SGHTA, CDR2 FQGNSA. The CDR3 loop spans 12 amino acids. CDR3: CASSGGTGPLIF. The DNA of the CDR3 is TGTGCCAGCAGCGGGGGAACGGGACCCCTAATCTTC.

The chain recombines TRBV2 with TRBJ1-3; D perhaps matches TRBD1 (6 bases). Germline V gene lookup returns CDR1 SNHLY and CDR2 FYNNEI. CDR3 length: 14 amino acids. Trimming took 7 bases from V and 9 from J, leaving 19 bases between them. The CDR3 bases are TGTGCCAGCAAAAGGGACATCATGTCGGGCACCATATATTTT. Translation: CASKRDIMSGTIYF.

This clonotype was seen ten or more times. The J gene is TRBJ1-2, the V gene TRBV7-2; TRBD1 might be the D (5 bases). Germline V gene lookup returns CDR1 SGHTA and CDR2 FQGNSA. The V and J ends lost 10 bases and 2 bases respectively, with 17 bases between them. The CDR3 is made up of 14 amino acids. CDR3 protein: CATFELTVNYGYTF. For the CDR3, the DNA is TGTGCCACCTTCGAACTGACAGTGAACTATGGCTACACCTTC.

In this sample, this clonotype turned up many times. The chain carries TRBV4-3 and TRBJ1-1, with TRBD1 matching 7 bases. This CDR3 contains 13 residues. Germline V CDR1 and CDR2: LGHNA, YSLEER. The V segment lost 4 bases and the J segment 1 base; nucleotides outside the gene matches: 0. The CDR3 region is CASSRTGNTEAFF. For the CDR3, the DNA is TGCGCCAGCAGCCGGACAGGGAACACTGAAGCTTTCTTT.

Only a few counts were recorded for this clonotype. The V gene is TRBV3-1, the J gene TRBJ2-6; D unresolved. V lost 4 bases and J lost 2, with 12 bases in between. Germline CDR1 and CDR2: LGHDT and YNNKEL (reference sequence). The CDR3 covers 16 residues. The CDR3 region is CASSRTDGPGANVLTF. DNA for the CDR3: TGTGCCAGCAGCCGCACCGATGGGCCTGGGGCCAACGTCCTGACTTTC.

This clonotype was observed many times. The chain uses TRBV12-3 or TRBV12-4 and TRBJ2-4; the D is unclear. Trimming took 3 bases from V and 8 from J, leaving 11 bases between them. This CDR3 comprises 13 residues. The CDR3 region is CASSFTEQDIQYF. The CDR3 DNA follows: TGTGCCAGCAGTTTTACAGAGCAGGACATTCAGTACTTC.

In this sample, this clonotype turned up many times. The genes are TRBV6-1 and TRBJ2-7; TRBD2 might be the D (7 bases). Between the trimmed V and J ends, which lost 4 bases and 1 base, there was a span of 11 bases. The CDR3 consists of 14 residues. Germline V lookup: CDR1 MNHNS, CDR2 SASEGT. This CDR3 is CASSVGGESYEQYF. The CDR3 region has the DNA TGTGCCAGCAGTGTAGGGGGGGAATCCTACGAGCAGTACTTC.

This clonotype was seen repeatedly, ten times or more. This chain uses TRBV7-2 with TRBJ1-1, with D possibly being TRBD1 (6 bases). CDR1 is SGHTA, CDR2 FQGNSA, per germline. The CDR3 consists of 13 residues. V lost 6 bases, J lost 7 bases, and 15 bases lay in between. CDR3 in DNA: TGTGCCAGCAGTTCGGGGGGCTTTGATGAAGCTTTCTTT. It translates to CASSSGGFDEAFF.

This clonotype has ten or more counts. CDR3 loop: CASRIPGGMNTGELFF. The CDR3 DNA reads TGTGCCAGCAGGATACCGGGGGGGATGAACACCGGGGAGCTGTTTTTT. This sequence joins TRBV6-6 and TRBJ2-2; 8 nucleotides agree with TRBD2. Germline CDR1 is MNHNY and CDR2 is SVGAGI (reference sequence). This CDR3 spans 16 amino acids. The ends lost 6 bases at V and 1 base at J; junction bases unmatched: 7.

This clonotype was observed many times. This chain connects TRBV2 to TRBJ1-5; D is undetermined. Per germline, CDR1 SNHLY and CDR2 FYNNEI. Trimming removed 1 base at V and 1 base at J, with 5 bases between. This CDR3 is 14 amino acids long. The CDR3 DNA is TGTGCCAGCAGTGAAGGGGCGAGCAATCAGCCCCAGCATTTT. It yields the protein CASSEGASNQPQHF.

This clonotype was seen a handful of times. The chain joins TRBV12-3 or TRBV12-4 to TRBJ2-7, with TRBD1 matching over 10 bases. This CDR3 contains 13 residues. V lost 4 bases and J lost 7; bases outside the gene matches: 4. In DNA, the CDR3 is TGTGCCAGCAGTTGGACAGGGGGATTGGAGCAGTACTTC. Its translation is CASSWTGGLEQYF.

This clonotype was seen at least ten times. The chain combines TRBV18 with TRBJ1-1, with D unresolved. Trimming removed 3 bases from V and 1 base from J, with 9 bases in between. This CDR3 spans 14 amino acids. Germline V gene lookup returns CDR1 KGHSH and CDR2 LQKENI. CDR3 amino acids: CASSPRSGNTEAFF. As DNA, the CDR3 is TGTGCCAGCTCACCCCGGTCAGGGAACACTGAAGCTTTCTTT.

There are many counts of this clonotype. J is TRBJ2-1 and V is TRBV5-1; 9 bases are a match to TRBD1. CDR1 is SGHRS, CDR2 YFSETQ, per germline. V gave up 4 bases and J gave up 3 bases; unmatched junction bases: 8. This CDR3 is built from 16 residues. Here the CDR3 DNA reads TGCGCCAGCAGCCGTTCTACAGGGGGCTTCTACAATGAGCAGTTCTTC. Translating gives CASSRSTGGFYNEQFF.

This clonotype occurred many times. The rearrangement joins TRBV12-3 or TRBV12-4 to TRBJ1-1; the D is unclear. The V end was cut by 7 bases, the J end by 7 bases, with 10 bases between. The CDR3 has 11 residues. The CDR3 loop reads CASTLNLEAFF. CDR3 nucleotides: TGTGCCAGCACCCTTAATCTTGAAGCTTTCTTT.

This chain uses TRBV6-2 or TRBV6-3 with TRBJ1-5; 10 bases line up with TRBD1. This CDR3 has 15 residues. CDR1 is MNHEY and CDR2 is SVGEGT in the germline V gene. The junction had 6 bases not matched to a gene; V was cut back by 5 bases and J by 5 bases. As DNA, the CDR3 is TGTGCCAGCAGTGAGACAGGGGGCCAATATCAGCCCCAGCATTTT. This gives the protein CASSETGGQYQPQHF.

This clonotype was observed at least ten times. CDR3 amino acids: CSARRTATSTDTQYF. CDR3 sequence (DNA): TGCAGTGCTAGAAGGACAGCAACTAGCACAGATACGCAGTATTTT. The chain couples TRBV20-1 to TRBJ2-3, with a possible D match to TRBD1 (6 bases). The CDR3 is made up of 15 amino acids. From germline, CDR1 is DFQATT and CDR2 SNEGSKA (reference sequence). Trimming cost V 2 bases and J 0 bases, with 12 bases left between them.

This clonotype was seen a handful of times. This chain uses TRBV30 with TRBJ2-1; D gene ambiguous. The CDR3 length is 15 residues. Trimming removed 0 bases at V and 0 bases at J, with 9 bases between. Germline V gene lookup returns CDR1 GTSNPN and CDR2 SVGIG (reference sequence). The CDR3 loop reads CAWSVGHLSYNEQFF. For the CDR3, the DNA is TGTGCCTGGAGTGTCGGTCACCTCTCCTACAATGAGCAGTTCTTC.

This clonotype has a handful of counts. This chain links TRBV9 with TRBJ2-3, with D unclear. CDR1 and CDR2 from the germline V gene are SGDLS and YYNGEE. This CDR3 has 12 residues. V was clipped by 3 bases and J by 2 bases, with 4 bases between them. The CDR3 DNA reads TGTGCCAGCAGCGCCACCACAGATACGCAGTATTTT. It codes for CASSATTDTQYF.